This TCR beta chain was sequenced for a study of vaccination and CD4 T cells after COVID-19. For the study at large: Post-vaccination specimens were collected at a median of about 68 days following dose two (range 14 to 241). Overall study findings and caveats: The median number of SARS-CoV-2-reactive clonotypes increased from about 20 to 38, a change that did not reach significance.

The CDR3 sequence is 15 residues long. Germline loops: CDR1 MNHEY, CDR2 SMNVEV (reference sequence). V lost 5 bases and J 0 bases, leaving 13 bases between the germline ends. Noted treatment: roughly 10-day PBMC culture with coronavirus spike peptide pools or control peptides (ViraFEST assay). The collection of CD4+ T cells from the unexposed donor took place before the COVID-19 pandemic (2011-2018). An Oncomine TCR Beta short-read assay was used to sequence the DNA from cultured CD4+ T cells. TCRdb processed the PCR reads anew with MiXCR; each CDR3 protein has one entry. The repertoire holds roughly 8,700 distinct CDR3 sequences, with approximately 51% as singletons. This clonotype has a handful of counts. The target antigen is unknown.

The TCR comes from a human donor in good health. This chain joins TRBV27 and TRBJ1-2, with D possibly TRBD1 on 6 matching bases. The sequencing sample was made of CD4+ T cells from blood, cultured in vitro. CDR3 bases: TGTGCCAGCAGTCGGGGGGGGCTATCTAACTATGGCTACACCTTC. Its protein is CASSRGGLSNYGYTF.